This T cell receptor beta chain comes out of a study of human T cells and chemical hapten exposure. Time point indicated: pre-sensitization, week 0. The treatment is: therapeutic diphenylcyclopropenone sensitization with weekly scalp DPC. This clonotype was seen ten or more times. TCRdb re-called the RACE reads with MiXCR, one entry per CDR3 protein. Here the sample spans some 400,000 distinct CDR3 sequences, 4.5% to 5.5% being singletons. Trimming took off 0 bases at V and 3 bases at J, with 20 bases between the two ends. CDR1 is MNHEY and CDR2 is SVGAGI in the germline V gene. The CDR3 totals 18 residues.

Sequenced here: whole blood, sampled in connection with sensitization to the hapten diphenylcyclopropenone (DPC). The chain recombines TRBV6-5 with TRBJ1-1; maybe TRBD1 (5 bases). The TCR originated in a woman aged 50 to 60 with alopecia areata. Some clones in this sample may be carry-over from other donors' samples. CDR3: CASSYSFTIGMGHTEAFF. The CDR3 DNA sequence: TGTGCCAGCAGTTACTCGTTCACTATAGGGATGGGGCACACTGAAGCTTTCTTT.